Listed here are 26 T cell receptor beta chains from one sample, sequenced in a study of blood T cell repertoires in COVID-19 (dated by TCRdb to the early 2020s). Receptor amplification or capture employed the immunoSEQ multiplex PCR assay. As stored in TCRdb, this immuneACCESS dataset retains in-frame rearrangements with V and J assigned. A fraction of the clones does not appear; measured against another copy, unresolved V genes explain less than half of the discrepancy, and the remainder lacks a known reason. The sample includes about 300,000 clones, with less than 85% observed a single time. Of the sample, more than 1.1% falls within the top ten clones. Sequenced input: peripheral blood. The receptor set was obtained from a human donor with COVID-19, enrolled during active disease. The donor label of this sample is uncertain.

V usage is TRBV5-1 and J usage is TRBJ2-7; 8 bases are a match to TRBD1. Germline trimming cut 3 bases from V and 5 bases from J; bases unmatched to any gene: 16. This CDR3 is built from 17 residues. In germline, CDR1 is SGHRS, CDR2 YFSETQ. This CDR3 reads CASSSGQGRIFLDEQYF. For the CDR3, the DNA is TGCGCCAGCAGCTCCGGACAGGGAAGAATTTTCCTGGACGAGCAGTACTTC.

The chain is built from TRBV2 and TRBJ1-1; D gene ambiguous. The CDR3 extends over 14 amino acids. Per germline, CDR1 SNHLY and CDR2 FYNNEI. V was shortened by 8 bases and J by 0 bases, with 13 bases between the two germline ends. The CDR3 protein is CASFLPGMNTEAFF. The CDR3 DNA sequence: TGTGCCAGCTTCCTCCCCGGGATGAACACTGAAGCTTTCTTT.

The sample holds one count of this clone. The chain has TRBV6-2 or TRBV6-3 and TRBJ2-1; 7 nucleotides align to TRBD2. V trimming: 3 bases; J trimming: 2 bases; junction bases outside the gene matches: 4. Per the germline V gene, CDR1 is MNHEY and CDR2 is SVGEGT. This CDR3 spans 15 amino acids. The CDR3 here is CASSYMAGAYNEQFF. Written as DNA, the CDR3 is TGTGCCAGCAGTTATATGGCGGGAGCCTACAATGAGCAGTTCTTC.

Only one count was recorded for this clone. The chain joins TRBV4-3 to TRBJ1-1; D is perhaps TRBD1 (6 bases). Trimming shortened V by 0 bases and J by 4 bases, and 12 bases separated the two germline ends. CDR3 size: 15 residues. Germline V gives CDR1 LGHNA, CDR2 YSLEER. The CDR3 spells CASSQDQQGTTEAFF. As DNA, the CDR3 is TGCGCCAGCAGCCAAGACCAGCAGGGGACCACTGAAGCTTTCTTT.

The chain uses TRBV29-1 and TRBJ1-5; tentatively, D is TRBD1 (5 bases). Germline CDR1 reads SQVTM; CDR2 reads ANQGSEA. Trimming shortened V by 5 bases and J by 5 bases, and 16 bases separated the two germline ends. This CDR3 has 14 residues. The CDR3 nucleotides are TGCAGCGTTCCCTCTGACGGGGGGGATCAGCCCCAGCATTTT. Translation gives CSVPSDGGDQPQHF. Full variable domain (missing parts from reference TRBV29-1 and TRBJ1-5): SAVISQKPSRDICQRGTSLTIQCQVDSQVTMMFWYRQQPGQSLTLIATANQGSEATYESGFVIDKFPISRPNLTFSTLTVSNMSPEDSSIYLCSVPSDGGDQPQHFGDGTRLSIL.

The J gene is TRBJ1-2, the V gene TRBV10-3, with TRBD1 matching over 10 bases. Germline V gene lookup returns CDR1 ENHRY and CDR2 SYGVKD. The ends lost 6 bases at V and 4 bases at J; junction bases unmatched: 14. The CDR3 is 17 residues long. DNA of the CDR3: TGTGCCATCAGCAACCGCGGGACAGGGGCGAGCTTCTATGGCTACACCTTC. This sequence encodes CAISNRGTGASFYGYTF.

This sequence joins TRBV9 and TRBJ2-1; 7 bases are a match to TRBD2. The CDR3 consists of 16 residues. In germline, CDR1 is SGDLS, CDR2 YYNGEE. Trimming at V came to 3 bases and at J to 0 bases, leaving 6 bases not matched to a gene. The CDR3 DNA follows: TGTGCCAGCAGCGCGAGAGCGGGGTACTCCTACAATGAGCAGTTCTTC. Translating gives CASSARAGYSYNEQFF.

As DNA, the CDR3 is TGTGCCAGCAGCCAGCAAACCGGGGGGACGGAGCAGTTCTTC. It specifies CASSQQTGGTEQFF. This sequence joins TRBV4-2 and TRBJ2-1; 7 bases map to TRBD2. Germline V gene sequence: CDR1 LGHNA, CDR2 YNFKEQ. This CDR3 comprises 14 residues. J lost 10 bases, V lost 3 bases, and 9 bases had no gene match.

The V gene is TRBV27, the J gene TRBJ1-5, with 8 bases aligning to TRBD1. Germline lookup yields CDR1 MNHEY and CDR2 SMNVEV (reference sequence). The CDR3 loop spans 14 amino acids. The V gene end was trimmed by 5 bases and the J gene end by 7 bases; junction bases not matched to a gene: 7. The CDR3 DNA follows: TGTGCCAGCAGTGCTGACAGGGGAGGACAGCCCCAGCATTTT. Encoded protein: CASSADRGGQPQHF.

This clone was counted a few times. The J gene is TRBJ2-3, the V gene TRBV5-1; D gene ambiguous. The V gene lost 5 bases and the J gene lost 1 base, with 8 bases spanning the gap. The CDR3 covers 13 residues. From germline, CDR1 is SGHRS and CDR2 YFSETQ. As DNA, the CDR3 is TGCGCCAGCAGGTCGCAGGGCACAGATACGCAGTATTTT. Translating gives CASRSQGTDTQYF.

The chain uses TRBV25-1 and TRBJ2-3; TRBD2 agrees at 12 bases. CDR1 is MGHDK, CDR2 SYGVNS, per germline. Unmatched junction bases numbered 12, after V lost 6 bases and J lost 2 bases. The CDR3 loop spans 18 amino acids. The CDR3 region is CASSGLAGPSRPTDTQYF. The CDR3 DNA reads as TGTGCCAGCAGCGGACTAGCGGGACCCTCTCGCCCCACAGATACGCAGTATTTT.

This sequence joins TRBV29-1 and TRBJ2-4, with 7 bases identical to TRBD1. The CDR3 runs to 12 residues. CDR1 is SQVTM, CDR2 ANQGSEA, per germline. V shed 7 bases, J shed 3 bases, and the junction held 3 bases outside the gene matches. In nucleotides, the CDR3 is TGCAGCGGCCGGGACAGCAAAAACATTCAGTACTTC. Amino acid sequence: CSGRDSKNIQYF.

In nucleotides, the CDR3 is TGTGCCAGCTCACGGGTAACAGGGGAACAAGAGACCCAGTACTTC. As protein: CASSRVTGEQETQYF. The rearrangement links TRBV18 to TRBJ2-5; 7 bases fit TRBD1. Trimming cost V 4 bases and J 2 bases; bases outside gene matches: 7. The CDR3 runs to 15 residues. Germline-derived CDR1 and CDR2 are KGHSH and LQKENI.

The table lists this clone with a count of one. The chain joins TRBV11-2 to TRBJ2-1, with TRBD2 identical over 9 bases. Per the germline V gene, CDR1 is SGHAT and CDR2 is FQNNGV. The CDR3 covers 16 residues. Trimming took 0 bases from V and 4 from J; bases not matched to a gene: 4. As DNA, the CDR3 is TGTGCCAGCAGCTTAGAATCTAGCGGGGCTTACAATGAGCAGTTCTTC. Its translation: CASSLESSGAYNEQFF.

The V and J genes are TRBV6-2 or TRBV6-3 and TRBJ2-5; 8 nucleotides align to TRBD2. There are 16 residues in the CDR3. Trimming cost V 5 bases and J 6 bases; bases outside gene matches: 14. The germline V gene has CDR1 MNHEY and CDR2 SVGEGT. In nucleotides, the CDR3 is TGTGCCAGCAGTCCATCTTTGGCGGGAGGCATCCAGACCCAGTACTTC. Its translation is CASSPSLAGGIQTQYF.

This rearrangement joins TRBV19 to TRBJ1-2, with 7 bases fitting TRBD1. The CDR3 is made up of 17 amino acids. In germline, CDR1 is LNHDA, CDR2 SQIVND (reference sequence). The V and J ends lost 6 bases and 3 bases, in that order; junction bases with no gene match: 16. The CDR3 DNA is TGTGCCAGTAGGGTAAACAGGGACAGCGGTCGGGACTATGGCTACACCTTC. Its protein is CASRVNRDSGRDYGYTF.

The V call is TRBV6-5, the J call TRBJ1-5; D perhaps matches TRBD1 (6 bases). This CDR3 region has 13 residues. CDR1 is MNHEY and CDR2 is SVGAGI in the germline V gene. Trimming left V 6 bases short and J 3 bases short, with 9 bases between. The CDR3 DNA reads as TGTGCCAGCAGACGGACAGACAATCAGCCCCAGCATTTT. It encodes CASRRTDNQPQHF.

The chain combines TRBV7-8 with TRBJ1-5; possible D gene TRBD1, 5 bases. Germline assignment: CDR1 SGHVS and CDR2 FQNEAQ. CDR3 length: 16 residues. With 1 base removed from V and 1 base from J, the gap between germline ends came to 11 bases. The CDR3 loop reads CASSLVRTLSNQPQHF. The CDR3 nucleotides are TGTGCCAGCAGCTTAGTTAGGACACTGAGCAATCAGCCCCAGCATTTT.

The genes are TRBV7-9 and TRBJ1-2; 7 positions match TRBD1. The V gene end was trimmed by 2 bases and the J gene end by 8 bases; junction bases not matched to a gene: 5. Germline V gives CDR1 SEHNR, CDR2 FQNEAQ (reference sequence). This CDR3 has 13 residues. CDR3 coding DNA: TGTGCCAGCAGCTTATCGGGACAGTGGGGCTACACCTTC. Its protein is CASSLSGQWGYTF.

This clone was found once. This chain joins TRBV5-8 and TRBJ2-7, with TRBD1 as a possible D gene (5 bases). This CDR3 spans 12 amino acids. The V gene lost 4 bases and the J gene lost 3 bases, with 8 bases spanning the gap. Germline V gives CDR1 SGHTS, CDR2 YDEGEE. This chain's CDR3 is CASSQGDYEQYF. Written as DNA, the CDR3 is TGTGCCAGCAGCCAAGGGGACTACGAGCAGTACTTC.

The chain links TRBV9 to TRBJ1-1, with a tentative D call TRBD1 (5 bases). Germline V gene lookup returns CDR1 SGDLS and CDR2 YYNGEE. The V end was cut by 0 bases, the J end by 6 bases, with 15 bases between. The CDR3 spans 15 residues. The CDR3 nucleotides are TGTGCCAGCAGCGTAGACGGGGGAAGGAGCGCTGAAGCTTTCTTT. Translated: CASSVDGGRSAEAFF.

This chain uses TRBV19 with TRBJ2-7; D gene ambiguous. From germline, CDR1 is LNHDA and CDR2 SQIVND (reference sequence). Trimming took off 1 base at V and 2 bases at J, with 15 bases between the two ends. CDR3 length: 16 amino acids. CDR3 nucleotides: TGTGCCAGTAGTATAGGGTCAGCGAACCAGCCCTACGAGCAGTACTTC. Its translation: CASSIGSANQPYEQYF.

The rearrangement uses TRBV2 and TRBJ1-3; TRBD1 might be the D (6 bases). The V and J ends lost 7 bases and 2 bases respectively, with 15 bases between them. Germline V gives CDR1 SNHLY, CDR2 FYNNEI. The CDR3 contains 15 residues. The CDR3 bases are TGTGCCAGCAAACGATCAGGGGCTGCTGGAAACACCATATATTTT. Protein product: CASKRSGAAGNTIYF.

The CDR3 DNA reads TGTGCCAGTAGAAATACAGCCAACACTGAAGCTTTCTTT. This encodes CASRNTANTEAFF. The chain employs TRBV19 and TRBJ1-1; D remains ambiguous. Per germline, CDR1 LNHDA and CDR2 SQIVND (reference sequence). The CDR3 is made up of 13 amino acids. Trimming shortened V by 6 bases and J by 2 bases, and 10 bases separated the two germline ends. Combining the CDR3 with reference TRBV19 and TRBJ1-1 gives the whole variable domain DGGITQSPKYLFRKEGQNVTLSCEQNLNHDAMYWYRQDPGQGLRLIYYSQIVNDFQKGDIAEGYSVSREKKESFPLTVTSAQKNPTAFYLCASRNTANTEAFFGQGTRLTVV.

The chain has TRBV5-5 and TRBJ2-7, with 7 bases aligning to TRBD1. Trimming removed 7 bases from V and 2 bases from J; junction bases left unmatched: 12. The germline gives CDR1 SGHKS, CDR2 YYEKEE (reference sequence). The CDR3 runs to 15 residues. The CDR3 sequence is CASQESTGAPYEQYF. The CDR3 DNA sequence: TGTGCCAGCCAAGAATCAACAGGGGCGCCCTACGAGCAGTACTTC.

The chain combines TRBV27 with TRBJ2-1; 15 nucleotides line up with TRBD2. The length of the CDR3 is 20 residues. V gave up 3 bases and J gave up 6 bases; unmatched junction bases: 15. The V gene's germline CDR1 is MNHEY and CDR2 SMNVEV (reference sequence). Here the CDR3 reads CASSFKPFGLAGGLGNEQFF. Here the CDR3 DNA reads TGTGCCAGCAGTTTCAAACCCTTCGGACTAGCGGGAGGGTTAGGCAATGAGCAGTTCTTC.